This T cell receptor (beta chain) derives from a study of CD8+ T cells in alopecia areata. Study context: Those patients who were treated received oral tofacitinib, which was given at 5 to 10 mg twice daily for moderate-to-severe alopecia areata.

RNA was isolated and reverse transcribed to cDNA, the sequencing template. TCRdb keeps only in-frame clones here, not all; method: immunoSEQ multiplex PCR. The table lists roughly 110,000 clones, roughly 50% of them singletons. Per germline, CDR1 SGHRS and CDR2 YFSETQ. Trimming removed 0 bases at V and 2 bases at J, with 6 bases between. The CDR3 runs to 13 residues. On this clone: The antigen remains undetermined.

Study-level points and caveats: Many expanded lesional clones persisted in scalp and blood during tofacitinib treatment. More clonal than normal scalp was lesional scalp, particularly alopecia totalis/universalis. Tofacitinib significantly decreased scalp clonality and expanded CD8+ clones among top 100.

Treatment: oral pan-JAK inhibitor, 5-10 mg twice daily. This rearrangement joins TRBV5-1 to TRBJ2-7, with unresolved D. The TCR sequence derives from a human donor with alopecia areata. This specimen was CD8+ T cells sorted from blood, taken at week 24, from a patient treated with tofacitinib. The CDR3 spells CASSLVSTYEQYF. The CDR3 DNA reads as TGCGCCAGCAGCTTGGTGTCAACCTACGAGCAGTACTTC. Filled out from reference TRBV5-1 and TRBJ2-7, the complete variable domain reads KAGVTQTPRYLIKTRGQQVTLSCSPISGHRSVSWYQQTPGQGLQFLFEYFSETQRNKGNFPGRFSGRQFSNSRSEMNVSTLELGDSALYLCASSLVSTYEQYFGPGTRLTVT.